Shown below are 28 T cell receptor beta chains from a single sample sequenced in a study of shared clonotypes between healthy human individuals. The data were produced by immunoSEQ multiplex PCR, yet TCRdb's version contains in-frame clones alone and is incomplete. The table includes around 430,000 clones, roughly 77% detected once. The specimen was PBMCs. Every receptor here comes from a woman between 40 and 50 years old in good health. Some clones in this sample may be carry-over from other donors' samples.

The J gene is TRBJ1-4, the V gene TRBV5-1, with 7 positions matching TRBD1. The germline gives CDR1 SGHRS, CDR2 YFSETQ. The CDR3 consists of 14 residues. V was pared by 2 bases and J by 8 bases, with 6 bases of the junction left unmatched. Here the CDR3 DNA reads TGCGCCAGCAGCTTAGGACAGGTGGGAGAAAAACTGTTTTTT. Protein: CASSLGQVGEKLFF.

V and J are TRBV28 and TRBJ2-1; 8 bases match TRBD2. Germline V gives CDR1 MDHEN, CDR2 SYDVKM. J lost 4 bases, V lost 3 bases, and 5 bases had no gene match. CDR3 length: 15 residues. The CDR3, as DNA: TGTGCCAGCAGTTTTATTGTAGCGGGGTACAATGAGCAGTTCTTC. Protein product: CASSFIVAGYNEQFF.

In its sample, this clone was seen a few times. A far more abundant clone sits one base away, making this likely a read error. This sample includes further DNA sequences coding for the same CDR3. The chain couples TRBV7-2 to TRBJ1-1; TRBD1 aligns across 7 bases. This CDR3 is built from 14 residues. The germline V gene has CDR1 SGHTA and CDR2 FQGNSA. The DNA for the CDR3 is TGCGCCAGCAGCTTAGCGGGACAGCACACTGAAGCTTTCTTT. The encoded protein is CASSLAGQHTEAFF.

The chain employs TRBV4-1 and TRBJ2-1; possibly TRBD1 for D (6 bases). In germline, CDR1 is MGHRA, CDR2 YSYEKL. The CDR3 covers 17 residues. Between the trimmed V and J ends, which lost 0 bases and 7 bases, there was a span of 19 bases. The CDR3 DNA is TGCGCCAGCAGCCAAGACCTACCGATGACAGGTTCGAATGAGCAGTTCTTC. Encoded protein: CASSQDLPMTGSNEQFF.

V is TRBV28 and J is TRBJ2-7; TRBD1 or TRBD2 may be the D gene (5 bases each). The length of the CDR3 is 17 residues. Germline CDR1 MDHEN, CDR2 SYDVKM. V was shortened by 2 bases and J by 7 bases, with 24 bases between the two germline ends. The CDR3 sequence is CASSLGGASPLGVEQYF. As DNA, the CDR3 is TGTGCCAGCAGTTTAGGTGGGGCTAGCCCGCTGGGAGTGGAGCAGTACTTC.

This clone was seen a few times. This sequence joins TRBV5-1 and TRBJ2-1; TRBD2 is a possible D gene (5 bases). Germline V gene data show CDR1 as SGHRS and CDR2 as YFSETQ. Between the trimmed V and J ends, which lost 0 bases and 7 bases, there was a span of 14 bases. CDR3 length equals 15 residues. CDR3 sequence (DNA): TGCGCCAGCAGCTTGGCGGAGTTGGGCGGGAATGAGCAGTTCTTC. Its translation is CASSLAELGGNEQFF.

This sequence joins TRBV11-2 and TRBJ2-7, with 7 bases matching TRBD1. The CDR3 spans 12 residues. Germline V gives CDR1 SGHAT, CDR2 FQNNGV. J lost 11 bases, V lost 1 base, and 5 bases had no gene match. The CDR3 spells CASSLGDSREYF. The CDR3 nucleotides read TGTGCCAGCAGCTTAGGGGACAGTAGGGAGTACTTC.

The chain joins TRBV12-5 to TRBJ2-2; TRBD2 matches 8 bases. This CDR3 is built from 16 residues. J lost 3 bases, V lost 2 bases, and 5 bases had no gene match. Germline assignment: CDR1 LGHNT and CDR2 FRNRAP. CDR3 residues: CASGLTSGSDTGELFF. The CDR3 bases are TGTGCTAGTGGTTTGACAAGCGGGAGTGACACCGGGGAGCTGTTTTTT.

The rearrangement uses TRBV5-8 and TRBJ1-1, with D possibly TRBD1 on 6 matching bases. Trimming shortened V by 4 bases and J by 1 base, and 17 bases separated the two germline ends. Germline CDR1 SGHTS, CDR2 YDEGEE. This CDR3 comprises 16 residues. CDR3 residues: CASSRNYGTQNTEAFF. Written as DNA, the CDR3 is TGTGCCAGCAGCCGCAACTACGGGACACAGAACACTGAAGCTTTCTTT.

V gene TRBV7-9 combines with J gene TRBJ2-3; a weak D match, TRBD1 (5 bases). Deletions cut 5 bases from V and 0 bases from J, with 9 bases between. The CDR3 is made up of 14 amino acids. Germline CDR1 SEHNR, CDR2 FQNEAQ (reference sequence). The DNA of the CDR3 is TGTGCCAGCAGCCGTGGACATAGCACAGATACGCAGTATTTT. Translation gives CASSRGHSTDTQYF.

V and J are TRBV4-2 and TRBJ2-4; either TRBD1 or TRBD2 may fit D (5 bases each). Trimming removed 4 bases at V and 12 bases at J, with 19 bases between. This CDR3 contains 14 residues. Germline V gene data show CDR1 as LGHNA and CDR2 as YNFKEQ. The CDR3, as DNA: TGTGCCAGCAGCCTCGGGACCCCGGAGGCGCCTCAGTACTTC. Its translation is CASSLGTPEAPQYF.

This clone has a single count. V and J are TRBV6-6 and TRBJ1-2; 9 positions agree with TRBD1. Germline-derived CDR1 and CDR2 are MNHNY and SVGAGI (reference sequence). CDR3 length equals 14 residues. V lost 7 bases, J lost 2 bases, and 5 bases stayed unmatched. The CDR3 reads CASNGGQGNYGYTF. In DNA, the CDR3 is TGTGCCAGCAACGGGGGACAGGGAAACTATGGCTACACCTTC.

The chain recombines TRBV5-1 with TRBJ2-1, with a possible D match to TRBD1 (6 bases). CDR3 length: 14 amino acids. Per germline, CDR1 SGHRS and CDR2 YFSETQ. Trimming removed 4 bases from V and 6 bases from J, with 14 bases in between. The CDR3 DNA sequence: TGCGCCAGCAGCCCCAGGGGTTTGGGCAATGAGCAGTTCTTC. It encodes CASSPRGLGNEQFF. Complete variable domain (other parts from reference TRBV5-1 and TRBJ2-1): KAGVTQTPRYLIKTRGQQVTLSCSPISGHRSVSWYQQTPGQGLQFLFEYFSETQRNKGNFPGRFSGRQFSNSRSEMNVSTLELGDSALYLCASSPRGLGNEQFFGPGTRLTVL.

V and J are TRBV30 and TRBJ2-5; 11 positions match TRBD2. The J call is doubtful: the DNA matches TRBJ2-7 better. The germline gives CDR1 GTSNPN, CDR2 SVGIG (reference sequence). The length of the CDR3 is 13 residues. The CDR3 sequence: CAALAGGTYEQYF. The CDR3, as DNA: TGTGCCGCGCTAGCGGGGGGAACCTACGAGCAGTACTTC.

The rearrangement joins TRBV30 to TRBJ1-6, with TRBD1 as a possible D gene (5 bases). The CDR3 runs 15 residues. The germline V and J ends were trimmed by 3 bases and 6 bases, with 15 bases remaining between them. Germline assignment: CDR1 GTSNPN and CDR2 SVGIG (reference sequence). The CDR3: CAWRVTGLSNSPLHF. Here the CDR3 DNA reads TGTGCCTGGAGGGTTACGGGGCTTTCTAATTCACCCCTCCACTTT.

The CDR3 loop is CASSPSGQETQYF. DNA of the CDR3: TGTGCCAGCAGTCCGTCCGGGCAAGAGACCCAGTACTTC. The J gene is TRBJ2-5, the V gene TRBV27, with D unresolved. Trimming took off 5 bases at V and 2 bases at J, with 9 bases between the two ends. The CDR3 runs 13 residues. Germline V CDR1 and CDR2: MNHEY, SMNVEV (reference sequence).

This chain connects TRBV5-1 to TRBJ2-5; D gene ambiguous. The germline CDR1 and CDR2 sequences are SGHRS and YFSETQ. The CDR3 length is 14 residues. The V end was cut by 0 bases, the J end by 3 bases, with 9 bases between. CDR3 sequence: CASSLVVGKETQYF. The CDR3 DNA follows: TGCGCCAGCAGCTTGGTTGTAGGGAAAGAGACCCAGTACTTC.

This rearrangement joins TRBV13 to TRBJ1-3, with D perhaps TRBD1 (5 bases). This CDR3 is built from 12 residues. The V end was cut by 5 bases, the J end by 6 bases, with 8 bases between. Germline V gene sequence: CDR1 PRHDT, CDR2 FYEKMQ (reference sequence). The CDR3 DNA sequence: TGTGCCAGCAGCAAACAGGAAAACACCATATATTTT. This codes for CASSKQENTIYF.

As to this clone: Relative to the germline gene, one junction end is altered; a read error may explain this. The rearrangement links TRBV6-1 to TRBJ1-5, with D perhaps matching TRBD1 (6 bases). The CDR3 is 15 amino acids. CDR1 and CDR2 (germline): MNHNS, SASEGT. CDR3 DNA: TGTGCCAGCAGTGAACTTAGGGGGAGCAACCAGCCCCAGCATTTT. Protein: CASSELRGSNQPQHF.

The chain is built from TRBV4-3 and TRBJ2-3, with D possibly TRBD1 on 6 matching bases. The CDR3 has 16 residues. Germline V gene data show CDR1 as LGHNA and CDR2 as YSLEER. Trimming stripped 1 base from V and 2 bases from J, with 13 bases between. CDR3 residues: CASSQGQELLTDTQYF. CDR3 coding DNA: TGCGCCAGCAGCCAAGGACAGGAGCTTCTCACAGATACGCAGTATTTT.

The chain's CDR3 is CAGTSGSSYNEQFF. DNA of the CDR3: TGTGCCGGGACTAGCGGTAGCTCCTACAATGAGCAGTTCTTC. The chain carries TRBV30 and TRBJ2-1; 11 nucleotides match TRBD2. Trimming removed 8 bases from V and 0 bases from J; junction bases left unmatched: 3. The CDR3 loop spans 14 amino acids. Per the germline V gene, CDR1 is GTSNPN and CDR2 is SVGIG (reference sequence).

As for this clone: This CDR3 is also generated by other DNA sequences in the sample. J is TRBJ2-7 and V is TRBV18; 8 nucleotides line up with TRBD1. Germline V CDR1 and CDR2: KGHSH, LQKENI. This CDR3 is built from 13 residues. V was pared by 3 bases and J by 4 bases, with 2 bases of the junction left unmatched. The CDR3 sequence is CASSPRGRYEQYF. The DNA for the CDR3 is TGTGCCAGCTCACCCAGGGGGCGGTACGAGCAGTACTTC. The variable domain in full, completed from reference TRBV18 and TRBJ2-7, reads NAGVMQNPRHLVRRRGQEARLRCSPMKGHSHVYWYRQLPEEGLKFMVYLQKENIIDESGMPKERFSAEFPKEGPSILRIQQVVRGDSAAYFCASSPRGRYEQYFGPGTRLTVT.

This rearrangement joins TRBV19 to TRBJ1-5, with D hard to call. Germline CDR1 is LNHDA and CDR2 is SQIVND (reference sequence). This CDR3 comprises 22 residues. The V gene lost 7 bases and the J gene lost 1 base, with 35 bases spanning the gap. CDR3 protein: CASTPGIQASYISSRSNQPQHF. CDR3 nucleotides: TGTGCCAGTACCCCAGGTATCCAGGCATCTTATATATCATCGAGAAGCAATCAGCCCCAGCATTTT.

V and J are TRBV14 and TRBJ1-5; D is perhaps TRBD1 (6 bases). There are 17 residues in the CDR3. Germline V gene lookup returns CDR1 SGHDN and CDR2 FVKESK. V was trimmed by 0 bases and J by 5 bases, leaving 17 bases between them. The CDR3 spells CASSQDLQGKSYQPQHF. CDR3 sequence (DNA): TGTGCCAGCAGCCAAGATCTGCAGGGGAAGTCCTATCAGCCCCAGCATTTT.

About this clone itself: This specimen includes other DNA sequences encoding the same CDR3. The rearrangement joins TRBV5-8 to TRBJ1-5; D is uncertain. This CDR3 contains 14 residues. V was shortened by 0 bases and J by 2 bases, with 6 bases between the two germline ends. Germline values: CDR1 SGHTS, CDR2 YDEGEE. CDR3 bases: TGTGCCAGCAGCTTGGGTCAGCGCAATCAGCCCCAGCATTTT. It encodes CASSLGQRNQPQHF.

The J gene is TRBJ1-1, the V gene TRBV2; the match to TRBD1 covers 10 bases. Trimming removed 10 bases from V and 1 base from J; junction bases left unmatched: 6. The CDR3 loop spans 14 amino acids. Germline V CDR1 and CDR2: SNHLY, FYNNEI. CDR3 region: CANNRDRGNTEAFF. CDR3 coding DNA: TGTGCCAACAACCGGGACAGGGGGAACACTGAAGCTTTCTTT.

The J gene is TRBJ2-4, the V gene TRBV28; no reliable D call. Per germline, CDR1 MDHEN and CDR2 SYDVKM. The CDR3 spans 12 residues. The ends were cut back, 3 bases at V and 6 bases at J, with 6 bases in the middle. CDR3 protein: CASSFGANIQYF. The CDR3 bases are TGTGCCAGCAGTTTCGGAGCAAACATTCAGTACTTC. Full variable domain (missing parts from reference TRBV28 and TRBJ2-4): DVKVTQSSRYLVKRTGEKVFLECVQDMDHENMFWYRQDPGLGLRLIYFSYDVKMKEKGDIPEGYSVSREKKERFSLILESASTNQTSMYLCASSFGANIQYFGAGTRLSVL.

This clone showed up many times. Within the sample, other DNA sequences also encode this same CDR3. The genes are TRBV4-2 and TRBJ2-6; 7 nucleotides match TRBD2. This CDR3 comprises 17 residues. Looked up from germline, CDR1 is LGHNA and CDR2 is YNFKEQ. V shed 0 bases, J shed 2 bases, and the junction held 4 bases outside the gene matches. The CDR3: CASSQDAGVAGANVLTF. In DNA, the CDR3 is TGTGCCAGCAGCCAAGATGCGGGGGTAGCTGGGGCCAACGTCCTGACTTTC.